This is a list of T cell receptor beta chains from one sample in a study of shared clonotypes between healthy human individuals. Profiled with immunoSEQ multiplex PCR; TCRdb holds only in-frame clones, not every one. The sample records roughly 570,000 clones, about 98% being singletons. Sequencing was carried out using naive CD8+ T cells sorted from blood. Receptors originate from a young man in good health. Both conserved end residues are part of each CDR3. Fields, in order: J gene, D gene, V gene, clone size, CDR3 DNA, CDR3 protein. D genes are given only for firm matches. Clone size appears in some rows only: once, few, many, or a class for an expanded clone.

TRBJ2-3 . TRBV6-1 . TGTGCCAGCAGTGTCTACTCGTTGGGGTCCACAGATACGCAGTATTTT CASSVYSLGSTDTQYF
TRBJ2-7 . TRBV2 . TGTGCCAGCAGTCAGGACGGGGGAAGCACCTACGAGCAGTACTTC CASSQDGGSTYEQYF
TRBJ2-1 TRBD1 TRBV10-1 once TGCGCCAGCAGTGGTATAGGGGGCTTGAAGACTATGGGTGAGCAGTTCTTC CASSGIGGLKTMGEQFF
TRBJ2-7 . TRBV9 . TGTGCCAGCAGCGTAGGGGCCGACTTGGGGGAGCAGTACTTC CASSVGADLGEQYF
TRBJ1-2 . TRBV7-9 . TGTGCCAGCAGCTTAGGGAGAGGCTACACCTTC CASSLGRGYTF
TRBJ1-2 . TRBV13 . TGTGCCAGCAGCCCTCCAAGCCCGGGACAAGACTATGGCTACACCTTC CASSPPSPGQDYGYTF
TRBJ2-7 TRBD1 TRBV11-2 . TGTGCCAGCAGCTCCCGGACAGGGGCAGGGGAGCAGTACTTC CASSSRTGAGEQYF
TRBJ2-2 . TRBV7-2 . TGTGCCAGCAGCCCCCAGGGCCCCGGGGAGCTGTTTTTT CASSPQGPGELFF
TRBJ2-7 TRBD1 TRBV27 . TGTGCCAGCAGAGGACAGGGGCGGGAGCAGTACTTC CASRGQGREQYF
TRBJ1-5 . TRBV11-2 . TGTGCCAGCAGCTTTGACGGGGGACCCAATCAGCCCCAGCATTTT CASSFDGGPNQPQHF
TRBJ2-7 TRBD1 TRBV2 . TGTGCCAGCAGATCCCAGCCGGGACAGGGTCTCTACGAGCAGTACTTC CASRSQPGQGLYEQYF
TRBJ2-1 TRBD2 TRBV29-1 . TGCAGCGTTGAAAATGTGTTTGGGACTAGCGGGAGCCACGCCGGGGGTAATGAGCAGTTCTTC CSVENVFGTSGSHAGGNEQFF
TRBJ2-2 . TRBV9 once TGTGCCAGCAGCGTAGACAAGACAGCCACGAACACCGGGGAGCTGTTTTTT CASSVDKTATNTGELFF
TRBJ2-7 . TRBV6-5 once TGTGCCAGCAGTAATAGAGGCCACGAGCAGTACTTC CASSNRGHEQYF
TRBJ2-5 . TRBV7-8 . TGTGCCAGCAGCTTAGCGCTTACCCAGTACTTC CASSLALTQYF
TRBJ2-1 . TRBV19 once TGTGCCAGTAGTTTCACAGGGCTCCCCTACAATGAGCAGTTCTTC CASSFTGLPYNEQFF
TRBJ2-7 . TRBV10-3 . TGTGCCATCAGCTCTCCGCCGCAAGGGCGGTACGAGCAGTACTTC CAISSPPQGRYEQYF
TRBJ2-1 TRBD2 TRBV6-1 . TGTGCCAGCAGCGGACTAGCGGGAGGGAATGAGCAGTTCTTC CASSGLAGGNEQFF
TRBJ2-7 TRBD2 TRBV4-3 . TGCGCCAGCAGCCAAGATCGGGAGGAAATCTACGAGCAGTACTTC CASSQDREEIYEQYF
TRBJ1-2 . TRBV10-3 . TGTGCCATCAGTCCAGGGGATCATGGCTACACCTTC CAISPGDHGYTF
TRBJ1-1 . TRBV5-4 . TGTGCCAGCAGTTTGGACAGTGGATACAACACTGAAGCTTTCTTT CASSLDSGYNTEAFF
TRBJ1-2 TRBD1 TRBV28 . TGTGCCAGCAGTCTACGGACAGGGGGTTATGGCTACACCTTC CASSLRTGGYGYTF
TRBJ2-7 . TRBV30 . TGTGCCTGGAGTGATGTTTTGGCCGGCAAGTACTTC CAWSDVLAGKYF
TRBJ2-3 . TRBV29-1 . TGCAGCGTTGACACGGGAGATACGCAGTATTTT CSVDTGDTQYF
TRBJ2-2 . TRBV4-1 . TGCGCCAGCAGCCAAAATCGAGCGGGCACCGGGGAGCTGTTTTTT CASSQNRAGTGELFF
TRBJ2-7 . TRBV20-1 . TGCAGTGCTAGGAAGGGGTACGAGCAGTACTTC CSARKGYEQYF
TRBJ2-7 . TRBV19 once TGTGCCAGTAGTATAGGGACCCTGCGGGAGCAGTACTTC CASSIGTLREQYF